The 18 T cell receptor beta chains given below trace back to one sample, sequenced in a study of low-dose radiotherapy and immunotherapy resistance in tumors. TRAV- and TRBV-specific primers were used for first-strand cDNA, which covered alpha and beta chains. TCR amplification used roughly 20 PCR cycles, a constant-region primer and a V-primer adapter. One entry per CDR3 protein, called by TCRdb with MiXCR from the reads. The table has approximately 70,000 distinct CDR3 sequences, 31% seen once. Time point of the sample: before trial treatment. Specimen: PBMCs, collected before treatment. These receptor sequences come from a female donor with ovarian cancer.

This clonotype came up many times. The CDR3 coding sequence is TGCAGCGTTGCACAACAGGGGGACACTGAAGCTTTCTTT. This encodes CSVAQQGDTEAFF. The V and J genes are TRBV29-1 and TRBJ1-1; 8 bases are a match to TRBD1. Looked up from germline, CDR1 is SQVTM and CDR2 is ANQGSEA. The junction had 4 bases not matched to a gene; V was cut back by 4 bases and J by 3 bases. The CDR3 spans 13 residues.

This clonotype was counted at least ten times. The gene calls are TRBV5-1 and TRBJ1-2, with 9 bases lining up with TRBD1. This CDR3 is built from 16 residues. From germline, CDR1 is SGHRS and CDR2 YFSETQ. V dropped 0 bases and J dropped 3; count of bases not matched to a gene: 6. The DNA for the CDR3 is TGCGCCAGCAGCTTGGCGGGACAGGGTTTGGACTATGGCTACACCTTC. Protein product: CASSLAGQGLDYGYTF.

This clonotype was observed many times. V gene TRBV6-2 or TRBV6-3 combines with J gene TRBJ2-1; 11 nucleotides line up with TRBD2. Germline assignment: CDR1 MNHEY and CDR2 SVGEGT. With 6 bases clipped from V and 7 bases from J, the junction kept 20 bases outside the gene matches. The CDR3 has 19 residues. CDR3 in DNA: TGTGCCAGCAGGAACCCCTTAGCGGGGGGGCCCGGGGCGGGAAATGAGCAGTTCTTC. This codes for CASRNPLAGGPGAGNEQFF.

This clonotype appeared many times. V usage is TRBV6-5 and J usage is TRBJ1-2, with TRBD1 matching 8 bases. The germline V gene has CDR1 MNHEY and CDR2 SVGAGI. The trim removed 6 bases at V and 1 base at J, leaving 7 bases unmatched. This CDR3 is built from 15 residues. The chain's CDR3 is CASSLDRAGNYGYTF. CDR3 coding DNA: TGTGCCAGCAGCCTGGACAGGGCGGGTAACTATGGCTACACCTTC.

This clonotype has a count of ten or more. The chain links TRBV7-9 to TRBJ2-1; no firm D call. V lost 3 bases to trimming and J lost 10 bases, with 7 bases between them. The CDR3 is 11 residues long. The germline V gene has CDR1 SEHNR and CDR2 FQNEAQ (reference sequence). This CDR3 reads CASSFIREQFF. Here the CDR3 DNA reads TGTGCCAGCAGCTTTATAAGGGAGCAGTTCTTC.

The chain couples TRBV5-1 to TRBJ2-1, with 9 nucleotides matching TRBD2. The CDR3 is 15 amino acids. CDR1 is SGHRS, CDR2 YFSETQ, per germline. Trimming removed 2 bases from V and 8 bases from J; junction bases left unmatched: 8. The CDR3 region has the DNA TGCGCCAGCAGCTTTGATGCGGGAGGGCCTGATGAGCAGTTCTTC. Translated: CASSFDAGGPDEQFF.

The rearrangement links TRBV4-1 to TRBJ2-5; D is perhaps TRBD2 (7 bases). The CDR3 contains 14 residues. Germline V gene lookup returns CDR1 MGHRA and CDR2 YSYEKL. Trimming removed 0 bases at V and 7 bases at J, with 12 bases between. CDR3: CASSQDRGGRTQYF. The CDR3 region has the DNA TGCGCCAGCAGCCAAGATAGGGGGGGCCGGACCCAGTACTTC.

This clonotype was observed once. The CDR3 bases are TGTGCCAGCAGCCAAAAGCACGGTTGGGGATTTTCGTGGGAGCAGTTCTTC. This translates into CASSQKHGWGFSWEQFF. This sequence joins TRBV3-1 and TRBJ2-1; D gene uncertain. V was clipped by 2 bases and J by 10 bases, with 24 bases between them. The germline V gene has CDR1 LGHDT and CDR2 YNNKEL (reference sequence). CDR3 size: 17 residues.

This clonotype was seen repeatedly, ten times or more. V usage is TRBV6-6 and J usage is TRBJ1-5; 8 positions match TRBD1. This CDR3 spans 15 amino acids. V shed 8 bases, J shed 0 bases, and the junction held 6 bases outside the gene matches. The germline V gene has CDR1 MNHNY and CDR2 SVGAGI (reference sequence). CDR3 sequence reads: CASGSGTGSNQPQHF. The CDR3, as DNA: TGTGCCAGCGGGTCCGGGACAGGTAGCAATCAGCCCCAGCATTTT.

This clonotype appeared many times. V is TRBV29-1 and J is TRBJ2-1; TRBD2 matches 10 bases. With 1 base clipped from V and 7 bases from J, the junction kept 16 bases outside the gene matches. The CDR3 totals 18 residues. In germline, CDR1 is SQVTM, CDR2 ANQGSEA. CDR3 in DNA: TGCAGCGTTGAAGGAGGGGGCCAGCGGGGGGGAATTATTAATGAGCAGTTCTTC. Translation gives CSVEGGGQRGGIINEQFF.

In its sample, this clonotype was seen a few times. It is unclear where the CDR3 begins or ends on the DNA, so no DNA is shown, and the CDR3 is as TCRdb lists it. This sequence joins TRBV5-1 and TRBJ2-2; TRBD2, the table's D call, was not compared with the DNA. The CDR3 extends over 19 residues, inclusive of both ends. In germline, CDR1 is SGHRS, CDR2 YFSETQ. CDR3: CASSPAGSGTGELFFFFFF.

Points on this clonotype: At one end the junction does not follow the germline gene, possibly because of a read error. The gene calls are TRBV5-3 and TRBJ2-3, with 8 bases aligning to TRBD2. TRBV5-3 is an ORF; its function is uncertain. The CDR3 length is 15 residues. The CDR3 reads CASSLALAGGDTQYF. The CDR3 bases are TGTGCCAGCAGCTTAGCTCTCGCGGGGGGAGATACGCAGTATTTT.

In this sample, this clonotype turned up many times. V gene TRBV6-6 combines with J gene TRBJ2-5, with D tentatively TRBD1 (6 bases). With 6 bases removed from V and 2 bases from J, the gap between germline ends came to 16 bases. The CDR3 spans 15 residues. CDR1 is MNHNY and CDR2 is SVGAGI in the germline V gene (reference sequence). The CDR3, as DNA: TGTGCCAGCAGGCACGTGTGGGGACAACAAGAGACCCAGTACTTC. Residues: CASRHVWGQQETQYF.

With regard to this clonotype: A far larger clone is off by one base, so a read error is likely. This chain connects TRBV7-6 to TRBJ1-1; a possible D gene is TRBD1 (6 bases). Germline V gene sequence: CDR1 SGHVS, CDR2 FNYEAQ. This CDR3 is built from 15 residues. The CDR3 nucleotides are TGTGCCAGCAGCACGTCAAACAGGGTGAACACTCAAGCTTTCTTT. It translates to CASSTSNRVNTQAFF.

In this sample, this clonotype turned up many times. The genes are TRBV4-2 and TRBJ2-7, with 8 bases matching TRBD2. The CDR3 is made up of 15 amino acids. The V and J ends lost 7 bases and 0 bases, in that order; junction bases with no gene match: 8. The germline V gene encodes CDR1 LGHNA and CDR2 YNFKEQ. Written as DNA, the CDR3 is TGTGCCAGCAAGCCGGGAGCGGGGGACTCCTACGAGCAGTACTTC. This translates into CASKPGAGDSYEQYF.

V and J are TRBV11-2 and TRBJ2-5, with unresolved D. CDR3 length equals 13 residues. Trimming left V 5 bases short and J 2 bases short, with 9 bases between. Germline lookup yields CDR1 SGHAT and CDR2 FQNNGV. Here the CDR3 DNA reads TGTGCCAGCAGCCAAACAGCTCAAGAGACCCAGTACTTC. Amino acids: CASSQTAQETQYF.

The chain links TRBV6-8 to TRBJ1-1; unclear D gene. CDR3 length: 13 amino acids. V lost 7 bases and J lost 1, with 10 bases in between. Germline loops: CDR1 MNHGY, CDR2 SAAAGT. CDR3 residues: CASKGQQNTEAFF. The CDR3 bases are TGTGCCAGCAAAGGTCAGCAGAACACTGAAGCTTTCTTT.

Many counts were recorded for this clonotype. V usage is TRBV10-3 and J usage is TRBJ1-2; TRBD1 is a possible D gene (5 bases). Trimming left V 8 bases short and J 8 bases short, with 24 bases between. Germline lookup yields CDR1 ENHRY and CDR2 SYGVKD. The CDR3 spans 15 residues. CDR3 in amino acids: CAIGDGRGSGTGYTF. In DNA form, the CDR3 reads TGTGCCATCGGGGACGGACGCGGAAGTGGGACGGGCTACACCTTC.